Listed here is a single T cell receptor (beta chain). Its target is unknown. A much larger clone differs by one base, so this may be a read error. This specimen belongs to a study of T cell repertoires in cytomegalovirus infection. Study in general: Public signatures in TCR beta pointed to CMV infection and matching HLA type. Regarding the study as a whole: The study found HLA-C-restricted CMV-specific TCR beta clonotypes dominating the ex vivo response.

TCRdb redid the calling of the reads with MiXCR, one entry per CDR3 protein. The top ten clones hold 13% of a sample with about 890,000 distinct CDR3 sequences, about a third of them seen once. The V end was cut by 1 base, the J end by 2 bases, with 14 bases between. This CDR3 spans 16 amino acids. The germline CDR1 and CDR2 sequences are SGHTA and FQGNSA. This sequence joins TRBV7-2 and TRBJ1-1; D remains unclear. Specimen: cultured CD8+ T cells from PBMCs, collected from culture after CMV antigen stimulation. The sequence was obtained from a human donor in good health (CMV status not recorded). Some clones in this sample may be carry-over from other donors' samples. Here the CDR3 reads CASSLVVPKINTEAFF. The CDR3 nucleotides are TGTGCCAGCAGCTTAGTAGTACCTAAAATCAACACTGAAGCTTTCTTT.